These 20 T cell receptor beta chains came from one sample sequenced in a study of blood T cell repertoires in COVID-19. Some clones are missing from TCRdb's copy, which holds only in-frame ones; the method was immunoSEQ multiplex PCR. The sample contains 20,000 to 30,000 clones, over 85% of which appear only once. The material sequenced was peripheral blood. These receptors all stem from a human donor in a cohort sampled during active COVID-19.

DNA of the CDR3: TGTGCCAGCTCACCACAAGAGAGCTCTGGAAACACCATATATTTT. Its protein is CASSPQESSGNTIYF. The chain is built from TRBV18 and TRBJ1-3; D is ambiguous. Per germline, CDR1 KGHSH and CDR2 LQKENI. CDR3 length equals 15 residues. With 1 base removed from V and 0 bases from J, the gap between germline ends came to 7 bases.

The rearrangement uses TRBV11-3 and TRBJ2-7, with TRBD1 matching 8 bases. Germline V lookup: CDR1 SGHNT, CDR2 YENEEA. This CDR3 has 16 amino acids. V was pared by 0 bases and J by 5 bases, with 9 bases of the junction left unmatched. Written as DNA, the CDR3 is TGTGCCAGCAGCTTAGACGGGCAGGGGGCACCCCACGAGCAGTACTTC. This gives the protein CASSLDGQGAPHEQYF.

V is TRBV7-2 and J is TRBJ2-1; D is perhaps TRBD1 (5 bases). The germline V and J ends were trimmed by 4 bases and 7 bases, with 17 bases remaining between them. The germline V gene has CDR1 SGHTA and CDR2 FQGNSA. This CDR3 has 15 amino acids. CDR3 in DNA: TGTGCCAGCAGCTCCCGGAGCGCAGGGTGGAATGAGCAGTTCTTC. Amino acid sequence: CASSSRSAGWNEQFF. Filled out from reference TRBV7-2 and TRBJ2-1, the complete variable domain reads GAGVSQSPSNKVTEKGKDVELRCDPISGHTALYWYRQSLGQGLEFLIYFQGNSAPDKSGLPSDRFSAERTGGSVSTLTIQRTQQEDSAVYLCASSSRSAGWNEQFFGPGTRLTVL.

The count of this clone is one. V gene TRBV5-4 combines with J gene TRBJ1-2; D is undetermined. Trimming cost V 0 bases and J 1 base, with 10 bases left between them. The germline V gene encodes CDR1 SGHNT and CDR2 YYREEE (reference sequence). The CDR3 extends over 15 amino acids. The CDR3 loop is CASSLVFVNNYGYTF. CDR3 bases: TGTGCCAGCAGCTTGGTGTTCGTAAATAACTATGGCTACACCTTC.

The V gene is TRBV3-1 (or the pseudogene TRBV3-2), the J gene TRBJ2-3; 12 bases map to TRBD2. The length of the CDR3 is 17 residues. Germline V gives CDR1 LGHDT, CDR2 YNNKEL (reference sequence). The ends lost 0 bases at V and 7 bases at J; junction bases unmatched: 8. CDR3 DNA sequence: TGTGCCAGCAGCCAAGAAGGGCTAGCGGGAGGGCCGAATACGCAGTATTTT. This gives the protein CASSQEGLAGGPNTQYF.

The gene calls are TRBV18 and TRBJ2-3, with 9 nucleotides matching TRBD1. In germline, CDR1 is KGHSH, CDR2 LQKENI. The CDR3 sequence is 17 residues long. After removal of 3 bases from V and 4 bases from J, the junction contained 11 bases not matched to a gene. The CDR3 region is CASSPVMQGQGADTQYF. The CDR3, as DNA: TGTGCCAGCTCACCTGTGATGCAGGGACAGGGTGCAGATACGCAGTATTTT.

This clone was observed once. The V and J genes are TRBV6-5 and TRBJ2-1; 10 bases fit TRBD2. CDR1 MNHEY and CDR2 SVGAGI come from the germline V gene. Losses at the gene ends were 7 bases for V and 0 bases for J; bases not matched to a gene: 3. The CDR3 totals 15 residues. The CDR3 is CASTIAGGSYNEQFF. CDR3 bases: TGTGCCAGCACCATAGCGGGGGGCTCCTACAATGAGCAGTTCTTC.

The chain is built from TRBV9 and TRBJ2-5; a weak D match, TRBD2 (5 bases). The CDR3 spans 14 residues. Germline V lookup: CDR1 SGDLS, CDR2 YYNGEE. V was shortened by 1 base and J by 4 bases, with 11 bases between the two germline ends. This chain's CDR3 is CASSVQASPETQYF. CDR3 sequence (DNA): TGTGCCAGCAGCGTACAGGCTAGCCCAGAGACCCAGTACTTC.

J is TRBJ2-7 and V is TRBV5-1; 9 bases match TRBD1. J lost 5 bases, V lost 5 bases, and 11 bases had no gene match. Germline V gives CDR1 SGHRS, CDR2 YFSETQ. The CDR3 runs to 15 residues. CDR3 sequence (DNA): TGCGCCAGCAGAGAGGCCGGGACAGGGTTCGACGAGCAGTACTTC. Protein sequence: CASREAGTGFDEQYF.

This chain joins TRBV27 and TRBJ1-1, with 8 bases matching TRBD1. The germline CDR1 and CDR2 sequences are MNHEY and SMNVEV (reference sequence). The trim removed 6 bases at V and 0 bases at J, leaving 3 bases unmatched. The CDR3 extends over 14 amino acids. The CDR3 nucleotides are TGTGCCAGCAGACTGGACAGGGTGAACACTGAAGCTTTCTTT. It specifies CASRLDRVNTEAFF.

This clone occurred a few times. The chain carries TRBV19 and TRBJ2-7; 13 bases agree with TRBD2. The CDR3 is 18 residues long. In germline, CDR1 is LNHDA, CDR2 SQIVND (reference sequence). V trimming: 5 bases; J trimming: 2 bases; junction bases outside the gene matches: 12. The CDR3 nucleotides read TGTGCCAGTAGTTCACGACTAGCGGGAGGTCCAAGAACCTACGAGCAGTACTTC. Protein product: CASSSRLAGGPRTYEQYF.

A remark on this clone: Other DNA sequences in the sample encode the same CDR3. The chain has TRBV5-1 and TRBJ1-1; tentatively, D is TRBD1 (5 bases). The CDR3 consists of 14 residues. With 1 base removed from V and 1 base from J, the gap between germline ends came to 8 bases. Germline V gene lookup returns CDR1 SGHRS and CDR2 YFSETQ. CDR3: CASSLLGGNTEAFF. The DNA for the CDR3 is TGCGCCAGCAGCTTGTTGGGGGGGAACACTGAAGCTTTCTTT.

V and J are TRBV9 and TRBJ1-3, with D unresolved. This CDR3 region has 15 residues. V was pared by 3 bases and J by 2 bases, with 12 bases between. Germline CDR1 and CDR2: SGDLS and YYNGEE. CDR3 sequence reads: CASSAFNSAGNTIYF. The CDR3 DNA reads TGTGCCAGCAGCGCCTTCAACTCTGCTGGAAACACCATATATTTT.

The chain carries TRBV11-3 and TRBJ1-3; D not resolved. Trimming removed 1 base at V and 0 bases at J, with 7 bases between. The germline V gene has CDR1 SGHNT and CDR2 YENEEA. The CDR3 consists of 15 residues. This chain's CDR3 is CASSLGRFSGNTIYF. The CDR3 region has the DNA TGTGCCAGCAGCTTAGGTAGATTCTCTGGAAACACCATATATTTT.

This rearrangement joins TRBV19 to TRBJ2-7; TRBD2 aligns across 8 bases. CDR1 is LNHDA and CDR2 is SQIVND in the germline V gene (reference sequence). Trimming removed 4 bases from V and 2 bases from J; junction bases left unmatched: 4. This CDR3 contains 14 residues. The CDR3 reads CASSTGGGTYEQYF. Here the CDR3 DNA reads TGTGCCAGTAGTACTGGCGGGGGGACCTACGAGCAGTACTTC.

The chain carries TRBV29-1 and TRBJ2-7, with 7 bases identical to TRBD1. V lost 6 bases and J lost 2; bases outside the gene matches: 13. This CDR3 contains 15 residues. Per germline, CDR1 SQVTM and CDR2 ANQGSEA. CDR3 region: CSVIQPGQHPYEQYF. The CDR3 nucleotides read TGCAGCGTCATTCAACCGGGACAGCACCCCTACGAGCAGTACTTC.

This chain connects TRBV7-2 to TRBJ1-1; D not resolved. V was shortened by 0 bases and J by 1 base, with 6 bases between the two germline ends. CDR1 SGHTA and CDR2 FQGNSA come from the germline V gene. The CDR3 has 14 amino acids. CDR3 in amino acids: CASSLAPGNTEAFF. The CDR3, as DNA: TGTGCCAGCAGCTTAGCGCCGGGGAACACTGAAGCTTTCTTT.

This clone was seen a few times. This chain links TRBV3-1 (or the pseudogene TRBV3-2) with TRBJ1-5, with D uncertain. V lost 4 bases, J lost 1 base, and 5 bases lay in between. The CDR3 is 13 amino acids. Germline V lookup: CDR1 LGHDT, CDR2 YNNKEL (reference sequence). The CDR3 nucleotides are TGTGCCAGCAGCCCTTCGAGCAATCAGCCCCAGCATTTT. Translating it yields CASSPSSNQPQHF.

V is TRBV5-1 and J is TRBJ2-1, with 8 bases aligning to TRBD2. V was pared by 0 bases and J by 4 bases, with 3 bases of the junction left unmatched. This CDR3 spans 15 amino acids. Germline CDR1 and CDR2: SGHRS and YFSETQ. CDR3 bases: TGCGCCAGCAGCTTGGTAGCGGGACCTTACAATGAGCAGTTCTTC. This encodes CASSLVAGPYNEQFF.

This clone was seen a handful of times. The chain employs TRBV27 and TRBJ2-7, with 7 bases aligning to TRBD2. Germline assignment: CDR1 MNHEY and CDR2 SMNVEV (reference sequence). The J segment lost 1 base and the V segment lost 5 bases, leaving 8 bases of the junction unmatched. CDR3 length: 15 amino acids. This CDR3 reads CASSIASGGSYEQYF. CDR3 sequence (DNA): TGTGCCAGCAGTATCGCTAGCGGTGGGTCCTACGAGCAGTACTTC.